This TCR beta chain was sequenced for a study of shared clonotypes between healthy human individuals. Overall study context: The study used three CD4 naive, three CD4 memory, two CD8 naive and one CD8 memory plate per donor. Study-wide points: Non-shared clonotypes were found to have lower generation probabilities than the clonotypes that were shared by all four of the sorted-subset donors.

Note on this clone: The antigen remains undetermined.

Positively selected for CCR7, the CD45RO-negative cells used as naive CD8 cells excluded terminally differentiated effector memory CD45RA+ cells. Those who donated, Caucasian adults without exception, all lived in Nashville, Tennessee. V was pared by 3 bases and J by 2 bases, with 7 bases between. This CDR3 comprises 13 residues. Germline V gene data show CDR1 as SGHDT and CDR2 as YYEEEE. When replicate PCRs were run on sorted subsets, they used 200 ng DNA, roughly 30,000 T cell genomes. Some clones are missing from TCRdb's copy, which holds only in-frame ones; the method was immunoSEQ multiplex PCR. The sample contains more than 500,000 clones, roughly 96% of which appear only once.

This chain joins TRBV5-6 and TRBJ2-3; D is uncertain. Sequences were obtained from naive CD8+ T cells sorted from blood. The origin of this receptor is a woman in her thirties in good health. CDR3 loop: CASSSGTTDTQYF. CDR3 DNA: TGTGCCAGCAGCTCAGGCACCACAGATACGCAGTATTTT. Looking up the rest from reference TRBV5-6 and TRBJ2-3 gives the full variable domain: DAGVTQSPTHLIKTRGQQVTLRCSPKSGHDTVSWYQQALGQGPQFIFQYYEEEERQRGNFPDRFSGHQFPNYSSELNVNALLLGDSALYLCASSSGTTDTQYFGPGTRLTVL.